This entry is about one T cell receptor (beta chain). The antigen is unknown. Germline V gene data show CDR1 as SGHDT and CDR2 as YYEEEE. With 2 bases clipped from V and 2 bases from J, the junction kept 7 bases outside the gene matches. The CDR3 has 16 residues. TCRdb keeps only in-frame clones here, not all; method: immunoSEQ multiplex PCR. The data show under 65,000 clones, almost 95% seen once. This specimen comes from a study of graft-versus-host responses after intestinal transplantation. Study background: Uniformly, recipients were administered anti-thymocyte globulin induction with subsequent tacrolimus and steroids for roughly three years.

Study results and caveats: The highest levels of circulating GvH clones went along with early declines in HvG clones after transplant.

This sequence was found in a human donor who was the organ donor for an intestinal transplant. Sequenced here: unstimulated CD4+ T cells sorted from spleen or lymph node cells, sampled before transplant. This chain uses TRBV5-6 with TRBJ2-5, with TRBD2 identical over 9 bases. CDR3 sequence: CASSFLAGAAQETQYF. CDR3 coding DNA: TGTGCCAGCAGCTTTTTAGCGGGGGCCGCGCAAGAGACCCAGTACTTC.